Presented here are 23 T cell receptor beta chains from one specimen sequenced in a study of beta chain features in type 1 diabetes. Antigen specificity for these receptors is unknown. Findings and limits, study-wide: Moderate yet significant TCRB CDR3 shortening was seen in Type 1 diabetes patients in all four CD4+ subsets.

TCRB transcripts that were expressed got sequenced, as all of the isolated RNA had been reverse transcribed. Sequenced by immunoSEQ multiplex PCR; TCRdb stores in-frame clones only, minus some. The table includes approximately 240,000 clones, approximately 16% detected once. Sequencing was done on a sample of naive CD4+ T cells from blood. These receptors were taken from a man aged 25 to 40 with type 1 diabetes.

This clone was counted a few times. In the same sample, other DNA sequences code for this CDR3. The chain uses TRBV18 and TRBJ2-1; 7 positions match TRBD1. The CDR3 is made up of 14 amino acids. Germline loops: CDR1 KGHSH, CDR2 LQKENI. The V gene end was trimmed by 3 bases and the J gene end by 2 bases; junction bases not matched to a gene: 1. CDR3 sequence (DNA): TGTGCCAGCTCACCCGGGACAGCCTACAATGAGCAGTTCTTC. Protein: CASSPGTAYNEQFF.

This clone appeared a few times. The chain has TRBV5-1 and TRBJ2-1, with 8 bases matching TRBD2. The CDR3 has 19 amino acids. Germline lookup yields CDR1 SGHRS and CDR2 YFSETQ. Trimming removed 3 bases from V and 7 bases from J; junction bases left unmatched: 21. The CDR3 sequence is CASSSKRQGLERERNEQFF. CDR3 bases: TGCGCCAGCAGCTCCAAACGGCAGGGGCTGGAGCGGGAGAGGAATGAGCAGTTCTTC.

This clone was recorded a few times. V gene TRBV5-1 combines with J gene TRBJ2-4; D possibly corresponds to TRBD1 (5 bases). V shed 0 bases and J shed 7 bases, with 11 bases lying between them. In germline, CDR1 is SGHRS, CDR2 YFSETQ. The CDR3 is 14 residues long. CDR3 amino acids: CASSLEVSGNIQYF. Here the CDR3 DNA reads TGCGCCAGCAGCTTGGAAGTGTCAGGGAACATTCAGTACTTC.

The CDR3 here is CSAPLADTQYF. The DNA of the CDR3 is TGCAGTGCTCCGTTGGCAGATACGCAGTATTTT. The V gene is TRBV20-1, the J gene TRBJ2-3, with D uncertain. There are 11 residues in the CDR3. Trimming cost V 5 bases and J 4 bases, with 7 bases left between them. CDR1 and CDR2 from the germline V gene are DFQATT and SNEGSKA (reference sequence).

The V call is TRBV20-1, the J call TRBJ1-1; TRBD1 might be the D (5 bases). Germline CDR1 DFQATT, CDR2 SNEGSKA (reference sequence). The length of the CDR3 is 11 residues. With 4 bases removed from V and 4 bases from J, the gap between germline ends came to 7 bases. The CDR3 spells CSATGSTEAFF. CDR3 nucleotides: TGCAGTGCTACAGGGAGCACTGAAGCTTTCTTT.

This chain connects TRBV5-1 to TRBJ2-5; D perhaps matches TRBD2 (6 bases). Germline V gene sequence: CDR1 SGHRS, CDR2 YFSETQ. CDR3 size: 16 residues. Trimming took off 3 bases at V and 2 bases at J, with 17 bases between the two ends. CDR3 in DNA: TGCGCCAGCAGCTACCCTCACGGGAGTATTCAAGAGACCCAGTACTTC. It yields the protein CASSYPHGSIQETQYF.

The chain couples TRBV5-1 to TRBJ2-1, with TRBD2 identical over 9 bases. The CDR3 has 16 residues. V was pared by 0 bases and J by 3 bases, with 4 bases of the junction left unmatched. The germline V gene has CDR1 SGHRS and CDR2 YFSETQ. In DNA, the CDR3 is TGCGCCAGCAGCTTGGCCCCTAGCGGGGACTACAATGAGCAGTTCTTC. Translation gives CASSLAPSGDYNEQFF.

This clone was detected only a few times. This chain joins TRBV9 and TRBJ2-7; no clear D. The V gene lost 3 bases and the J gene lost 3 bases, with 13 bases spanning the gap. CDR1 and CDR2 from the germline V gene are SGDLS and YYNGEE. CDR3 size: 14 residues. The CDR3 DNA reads TGTGCCAGCAGCGCCGAAGCGAGCTACTACGAGCAGTACTTC. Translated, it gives CASSAEASYYEQYF.

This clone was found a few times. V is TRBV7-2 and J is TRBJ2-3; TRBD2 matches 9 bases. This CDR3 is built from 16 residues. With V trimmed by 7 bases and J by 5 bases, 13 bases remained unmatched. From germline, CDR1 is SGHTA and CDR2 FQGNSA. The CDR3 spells CASKLAGFTSEDTQYF. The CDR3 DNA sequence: TGTGCCAGCAAACTAGCGGGCTTCACGTCAGAAGATACGCAGTATTTT.

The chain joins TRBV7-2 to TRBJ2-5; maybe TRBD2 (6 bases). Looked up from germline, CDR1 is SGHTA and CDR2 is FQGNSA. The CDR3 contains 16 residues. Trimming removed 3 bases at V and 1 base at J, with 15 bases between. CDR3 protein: CASSFGGRGRQETQYF. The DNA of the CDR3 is TGTGCCAGCAGCTTCGGAGGGCGGGGTCGCCAAGAGACCCAGTACTTC.

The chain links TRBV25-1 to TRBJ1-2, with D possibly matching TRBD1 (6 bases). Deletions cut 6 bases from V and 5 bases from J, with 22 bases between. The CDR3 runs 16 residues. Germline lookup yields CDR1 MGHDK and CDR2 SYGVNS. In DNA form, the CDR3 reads TGTGCCAGCAGCCCACAGGGTGAATTCCTCCCGTATGGCTACACCTTC. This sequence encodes CASSPQGEFLPYGYTF.

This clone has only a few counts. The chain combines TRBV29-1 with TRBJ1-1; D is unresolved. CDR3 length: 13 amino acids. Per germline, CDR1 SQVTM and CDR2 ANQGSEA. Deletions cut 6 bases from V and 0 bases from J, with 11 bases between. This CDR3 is CSVGRVLNTEAFF. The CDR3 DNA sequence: TGCAGCGTGGGGAGGGTTTTGAACACTGAAGCTTTCTTT.

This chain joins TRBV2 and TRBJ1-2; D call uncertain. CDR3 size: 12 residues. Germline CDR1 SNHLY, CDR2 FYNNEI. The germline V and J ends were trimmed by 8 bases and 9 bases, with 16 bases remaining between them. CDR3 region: CASGLAGISYTF. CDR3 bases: TGTGCCAGCGGCTTAGCCGGGATTAGCTACACCTTC.

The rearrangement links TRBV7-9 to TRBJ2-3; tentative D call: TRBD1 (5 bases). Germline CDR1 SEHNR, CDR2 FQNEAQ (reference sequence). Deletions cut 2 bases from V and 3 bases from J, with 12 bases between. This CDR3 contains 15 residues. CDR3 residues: CASSLYRAGTDTQYF. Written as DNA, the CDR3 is TGTGCCAGCAGCTTATACCGGGCAGGGACAGATACGCAGTATTTT.

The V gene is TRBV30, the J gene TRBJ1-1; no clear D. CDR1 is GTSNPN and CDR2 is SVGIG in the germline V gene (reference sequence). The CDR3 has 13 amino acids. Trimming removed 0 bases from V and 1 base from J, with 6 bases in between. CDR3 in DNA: TGTGCCTGGAGTGTAGTCAGGAACACTGAAGCTTTCTTT. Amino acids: CAWSVVRNTEAFF.

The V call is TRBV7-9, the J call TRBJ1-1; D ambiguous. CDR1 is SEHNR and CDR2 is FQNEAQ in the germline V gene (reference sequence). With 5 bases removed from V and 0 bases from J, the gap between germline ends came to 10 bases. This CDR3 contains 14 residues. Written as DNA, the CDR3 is TGTGCCAGCAGCCTGACAACTATGAACACTGAAGCTTTCTTT. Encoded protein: CASSLTTMNTEAFF.

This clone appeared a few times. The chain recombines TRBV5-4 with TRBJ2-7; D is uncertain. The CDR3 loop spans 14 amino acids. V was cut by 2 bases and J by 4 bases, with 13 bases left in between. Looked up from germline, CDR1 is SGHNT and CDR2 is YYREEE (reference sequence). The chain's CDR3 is CASSFSTHGYEQYF. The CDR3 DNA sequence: TGTGCCAGCAGCTTTTCGACCCACGGTTACGAGCAGTACTTC. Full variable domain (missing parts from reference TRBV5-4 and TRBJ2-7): ETGVTQSPTHLIKTRGQQVTLRCSSQSGHNTVSWYQQALGQGPQFIFQYYREEENGRGNFPPRFSGLQFPNYSSELNVNALELDDSALYLCASSFSTHGYEQYFGPGTRLTVT.

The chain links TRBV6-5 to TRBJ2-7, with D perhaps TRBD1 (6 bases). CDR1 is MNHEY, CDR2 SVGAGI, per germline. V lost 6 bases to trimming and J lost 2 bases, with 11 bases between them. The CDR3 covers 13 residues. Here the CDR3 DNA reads TGTGCCAGCAGCCCCAGGGGCCCCTACGAGCAGTACTTC. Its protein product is CASSPRGPYEQYF.

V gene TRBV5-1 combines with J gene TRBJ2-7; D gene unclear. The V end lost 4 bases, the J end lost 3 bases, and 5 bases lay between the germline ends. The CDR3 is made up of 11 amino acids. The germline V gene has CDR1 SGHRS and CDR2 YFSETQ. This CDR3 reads CASSQNYEQYF. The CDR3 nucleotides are TGCGCCAGCAGCCAAAACTACGAGCAGTACTTC.

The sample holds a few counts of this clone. CDR3 region: CASKGADQETQYF. The CDR3 DNA is TGTGCCAGTAAGGGGGCGGACCAAGAGACCCAGTACTTC. The chain links TRBV28 to TRBJ2-5; 7 nucleotides agree with TRBD1. Trimming cost V 9 bases and J 0 bases; bases outside gene matches: 4. The CDR3 sequence is 13 residues long. Germline assignment: CDR1 MDHEN and CDR2 SYDVKM.

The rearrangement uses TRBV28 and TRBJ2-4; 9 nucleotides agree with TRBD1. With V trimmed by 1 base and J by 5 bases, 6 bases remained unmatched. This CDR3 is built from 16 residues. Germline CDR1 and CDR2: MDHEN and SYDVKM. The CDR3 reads CASSLSGTGTQNIQYF. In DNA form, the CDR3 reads TGTGCCAGCAGTTTATCCGGGACAGGGACCCAAAACATTCAGTACTTC.

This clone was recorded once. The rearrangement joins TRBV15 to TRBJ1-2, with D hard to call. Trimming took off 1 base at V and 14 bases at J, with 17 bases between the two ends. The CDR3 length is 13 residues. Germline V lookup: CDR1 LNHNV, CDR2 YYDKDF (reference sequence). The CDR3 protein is CATSRVRDSLFTF. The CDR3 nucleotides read TGTGCCACCAGCAGAGTTAGAGACTCGCTTTTTACCTTC.

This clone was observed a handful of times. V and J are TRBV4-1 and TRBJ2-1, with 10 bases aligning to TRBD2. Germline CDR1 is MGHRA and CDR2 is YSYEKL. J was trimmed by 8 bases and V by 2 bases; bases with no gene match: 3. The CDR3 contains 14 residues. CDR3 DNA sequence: TGCGCCAGCAGCCAAAGCGGGAGGGGCGATGAGCAGTTCTTC. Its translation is CASSQSGRGDEQFF.